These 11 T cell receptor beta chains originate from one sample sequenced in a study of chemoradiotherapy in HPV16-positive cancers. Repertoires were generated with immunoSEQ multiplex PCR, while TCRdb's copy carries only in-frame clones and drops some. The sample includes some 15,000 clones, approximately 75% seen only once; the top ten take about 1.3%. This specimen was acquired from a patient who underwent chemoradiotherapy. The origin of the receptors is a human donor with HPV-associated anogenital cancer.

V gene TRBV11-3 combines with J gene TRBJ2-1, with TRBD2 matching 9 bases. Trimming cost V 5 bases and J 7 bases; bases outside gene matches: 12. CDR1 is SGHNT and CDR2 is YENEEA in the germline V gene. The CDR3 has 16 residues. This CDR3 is CASSPHAGGRGNEQFF. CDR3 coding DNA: TGTGCCAGCAGCCCTCATGCGGGGGGGCGTGGTAATGAGCAGTTCTTC. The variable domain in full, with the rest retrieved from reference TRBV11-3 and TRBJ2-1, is EAGVVQSPRYKIIEKKQPVAFWCNPISGHNTLYWYLQNLGQGPELLIRYENEEAVDDSQLPKDRFSAERLKGVDSTLKIQPAELGDSAVYLCASSPHAGGRGNEQFFGPGTRLTVL.

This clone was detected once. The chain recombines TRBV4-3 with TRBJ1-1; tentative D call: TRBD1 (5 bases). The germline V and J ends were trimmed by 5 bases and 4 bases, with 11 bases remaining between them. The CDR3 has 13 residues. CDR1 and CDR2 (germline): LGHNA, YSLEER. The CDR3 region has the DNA TGCGCCAGCAGCATGGGACGTTTCACTGAAGCTTTCTTT. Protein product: CASSMGRFTEAFF.

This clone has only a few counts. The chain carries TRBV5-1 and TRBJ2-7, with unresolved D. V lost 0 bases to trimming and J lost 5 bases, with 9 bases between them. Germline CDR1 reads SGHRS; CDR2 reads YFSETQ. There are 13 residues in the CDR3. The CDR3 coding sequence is TGCGCCAGCAGCTTGGAACAGCGCCACGAGCAGTACTTC. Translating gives CASSLEQRHEQYF. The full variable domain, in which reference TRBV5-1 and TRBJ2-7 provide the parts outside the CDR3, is KAGVTQTPRYLIKTRGQQVTLSCSPISGHRSVSWYQQTPGQGLQFLFEYFSETQRNKGNFPGRFSGRQFSNSRSEMNVSTLELGDSALYLCASSLEQRHEQYFGPGTRLTVT.

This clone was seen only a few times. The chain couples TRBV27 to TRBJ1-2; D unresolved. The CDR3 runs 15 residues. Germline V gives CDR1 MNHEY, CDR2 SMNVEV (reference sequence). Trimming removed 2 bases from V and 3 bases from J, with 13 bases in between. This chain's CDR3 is CASSLSWELDYGYTF. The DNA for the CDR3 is TGTGCCAGCAGTTTAAGCTGGGAGTTGGACTATGGCTACACCTTC.

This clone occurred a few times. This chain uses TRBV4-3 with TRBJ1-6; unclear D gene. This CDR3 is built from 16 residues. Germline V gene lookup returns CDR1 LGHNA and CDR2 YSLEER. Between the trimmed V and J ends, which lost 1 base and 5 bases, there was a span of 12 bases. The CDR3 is CASSQVVLWDNSPLHF. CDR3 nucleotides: TGCGCCAGCAGCCAAGTGGTTCTATGGGATAATTCACCCCTCCACTTT.

CDR3 sequence (DNA): TGTGCCAGCAACATTTGGACAGGGAAAGAGACCCAGTACTTC. Amino acid sequence: CASNIWTGKETQYF. The chain is built from TRBV5-4 and TRBJ2-5, with 8 nucleotides matching TRBD1. The ends lost 6 bases at V and 3 bases at J; junction bases unmatched: 7. The CDR3 is 14 residues long. Germline CDR1 SGHNT, CDR2 YYREEE (reference sequence). Looking up the rest from reference TRBV5-4 and TRBJ2-5 gives the full variable domain: ETGVTQSPTHLIKTRGQQVTLRCSSQSGHNTVSWYQQALGQGPQFIFQYYREEENGRGNFPPRFSGLQFPNYSSELNVNALELDDSALYLCASNIWTGKETQYFGPGTRLLVL.

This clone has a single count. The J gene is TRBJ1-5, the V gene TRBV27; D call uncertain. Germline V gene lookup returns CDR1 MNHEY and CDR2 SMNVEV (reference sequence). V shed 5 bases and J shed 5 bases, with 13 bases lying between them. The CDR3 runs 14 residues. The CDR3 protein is CASSLDPAYQPQHF. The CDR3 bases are TGTGCCAGCAGTCTAGACCCGGCTTATCAGCCCCAGCATTTT.

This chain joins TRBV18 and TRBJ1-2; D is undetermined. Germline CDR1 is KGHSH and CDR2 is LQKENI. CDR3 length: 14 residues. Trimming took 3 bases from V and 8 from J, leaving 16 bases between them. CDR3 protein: CASSPSRSSPGYTF. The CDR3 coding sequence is TGTGCCAGCTCACCCTCTCGAAGTTCTCCCGGCTACACCTTC.

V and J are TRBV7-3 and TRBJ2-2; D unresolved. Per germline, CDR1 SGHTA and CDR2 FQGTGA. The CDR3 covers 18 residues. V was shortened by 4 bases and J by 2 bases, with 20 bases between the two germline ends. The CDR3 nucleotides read TGTGCCAGCAGCTCCGAATTGACCTTCACCTCAAACACCGGGGAGCTGTTTTTT. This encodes CASSSELTFTSNTGELFF.

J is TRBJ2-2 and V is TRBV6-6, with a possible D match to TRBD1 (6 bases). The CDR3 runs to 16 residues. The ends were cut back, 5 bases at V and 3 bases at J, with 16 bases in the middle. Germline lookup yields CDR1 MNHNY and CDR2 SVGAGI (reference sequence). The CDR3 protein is CASSPLVAGDTGELFF. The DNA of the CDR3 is TGTGCCAGCAGTCCACTCGTGGCAGGGGACACCGGGGAGCTGTTTTTT.

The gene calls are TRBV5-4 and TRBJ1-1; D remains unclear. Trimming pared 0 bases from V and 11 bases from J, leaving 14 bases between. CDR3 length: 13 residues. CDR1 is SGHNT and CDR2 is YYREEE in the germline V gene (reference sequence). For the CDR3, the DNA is TGTGCCAGCAGCTTGGCGGGGATCGGTCGGGCTTTCTTT. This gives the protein CASSLAGIGRAFF.